The T cell receptor (beta chain) under discussion was sequenced for a study of CD8+CD57+ T cells in acquired aplastic anemia. Study information: Mean DNA quantity obtained from sorted CD4+ and CD8+ cells was 3 to 4 ug.

The study profiled TCR beta VDJ and CDR3 using genomic DNA as template. TCRdb re-derived calls from the reads in MiXCR, one entry per CDR3 protein. The data hold under 200,000 distinct CDR3 sequences, with roughly 48% observed a single time. Findings and limits, study-wide: Significance was not reached for CD8+ Simpson's diversity between patients and controls.

In regard to this clonotype: Antigen: not known.

Sequencing involved patients with CD8+CD57+ cell expansion previously shown by flow cytometry. All participating patients were living with severe acquired aplastic anemia. The blood sampling took place in patients who had so far received no therapy. The sample consisted of sorted CD4+, CD8+, or CD8+CD57+ T cells (not recorded which) from PBMCs. The TCR originated in a human donor with aplastic anemia.

The CDR3 is CASSFGQGYEAFF. The CDR3 region has the DNA TGTGCCAGCAGCTTCGGACAGGGTTATGAAGCTTTCTTT. The rearrangement links TRBV2 to TRBJ1-1; 8 bases are shared with TRBD1. With V trimmed by 6 bases and J by 7 bases, 7 bases remained unmatched. The CDR3 is 13 amino acids. Germline values: CDR1 SNHLY, CDR2 FYNNEI. Using reference TRBV2 and TRBJ1-1 for the parts outside the CDR3, the full variable domain is EPEVTQTPSHQVTQMGQEVILRCVPISNHLYFYWYRQILGQKVEFLVSFYNNEISEKSEIFDDQFSVERPDGSNFTLKIRSTKLEDSAMYFCASSFGQGYEAFFGQGTRLTVV.